This T cell receptor (beta chain) was documented in a study of blood T cell repertoires in COVID-19. Overall study context: Collection of acute and convalescent COVID-19 samples took place in the United States, Italy and Spain.

The germline V gene has CDR1 SGHDT and CDR2 YYEEEE. CDR3 length: 17 amino acids. This clone showed up just once. A read error may produce the germline difference seen at one junction end. Repertoires were generated with immunoSEQ multiplex PCR, while TCRdb's copy carries only in-frame clones and drops some. This sample has around 140,000 clones, with nearly 90% found just once. This clonotype originated in a man in his 70s with acute or convalescent COVID-19. The rearrangement links TRBV5-6 to TRBJ2-6; D is uncertain. Specimen: peripheral blood. CDR3 DNA: TGTGCCAGCCTAAACTGCAATAGTCACAAAGTGGGCCAACGTCCTGACTTC. This sequence encodes CASLNCNSHKVGQRPDF.